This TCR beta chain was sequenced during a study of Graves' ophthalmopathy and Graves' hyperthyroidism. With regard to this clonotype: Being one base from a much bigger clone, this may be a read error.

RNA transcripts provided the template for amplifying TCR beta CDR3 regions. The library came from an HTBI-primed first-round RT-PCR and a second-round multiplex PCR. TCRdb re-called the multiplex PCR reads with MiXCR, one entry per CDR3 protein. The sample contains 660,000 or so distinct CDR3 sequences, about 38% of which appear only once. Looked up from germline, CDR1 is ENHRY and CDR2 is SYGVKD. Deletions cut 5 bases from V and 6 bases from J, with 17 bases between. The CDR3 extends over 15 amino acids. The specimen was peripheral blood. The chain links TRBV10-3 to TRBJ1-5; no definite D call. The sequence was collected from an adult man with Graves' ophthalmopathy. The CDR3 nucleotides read TGTGCCATCAGTTACTCGGTTGGGGTCGGTCAGCCCCAGCATTTT. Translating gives CAISYSVGVGQPQHF.